This T cell receptor beta chain is drawn from a study of CD8 T cells in Susac syndrome. Study at large: Each patient with Susac syndrome, at the time of blood draw, was therapy-naive, on corticosteroids, or on intravenous immunoglobulin alone.

Of note for this clonotype: What it binds is unknown.

Study results and caveats: The authors found no clonal expansion in Susac syndrome CD4+ T cell repertoires.

The germline gives CDR1 SGHTA, CDR2 FQGNSA. The CDR3 runs to 16 residues. V lost 5 bases, J lost 9 bases, and 12 bases stayed unmatched. Isolation of CD8+ and CD4+ T cells was performed negatively, whereas enrichment of TEMRA cells was done by FACS. An amount of RNA that ranged from about 0.45 to 1 ug was reverse transcribed with random hexamers. TCRdb passed the immunoSEQ multiplex PCR reads through MiXCR, listing each CDR3 protein once. The table records roughly 140,000 distinct CDR3 sequences, roughly 95% of them present only once. The specimen was CD4+ T cells from PBMCs. The origin of this receptor is a human donor with Susac syndrome. V and J are TRBV7-2 and TRBJ2-2; 10 positions match TRBD1. The CDR3 DNA follows: TGTGCCAGCAGCCCAAACTCCGGGACAGGGGTTAGGGAGCTGTTTTTT. Translated: CASSPNSGTGVRELFF.